This T cell receptor (beta chain) was observed in a study of cytomegalovirus exposure and HLA in healthy donors. Study observations and caveats: Specificity of a few CMV-associated chains for CMV antigens was verified in vitro. The tendency of first-cohort TCR clusters to co-occur in the approximately 110 validation repertoires was the finding of a later analysis. The study recorded more than 150 TCR beta chains that were cytomegalovirus-associated.

Clones were read by immunoSEQ multiplex PCR, and TCRdb kept only the in-frame ones, dropping some. The sample records 300,000 to 400,000 clones, roughly 86% being singletons. The donors were part of the validation cohort of 120 subjects. That cohort was separate from the first cohort, which comprised under 750 subjects. Looked up from germline, CDR1 is MNHEY and CDR2 is SMNVEV (reference sequence). The CDR3 contains 15 residues. Trimming cost V 6 bases and J 4 bases; bases outside gene matches: 10. In regard to this clone: The antigen is unknown.

Sequencing was done on a sample of PBMCs. The receptor was derived from a man aged 25-45 years in good health and CMV-seronegative. V is TRBV27 and J is TRBJ1-2; TRBD1 matches 8 bases. The CDR3 nucleotides read TGTGCCAGCAGCGAAACCGGGACAGGAGTCTATGGCTACACCTTC. Protein: CASSETGTGVYGYTF.